The following is a T cell receptor (beta chain) sequence with its context. Antigen unknown. V trimming: 0 bases; J trimming: 2 bases; junction bases outside the gene matches: 6. Germline V CDR1 and CDR2: SGHDN, FVKESK. The CDR3 length is 18 residues. These data belong to a study of shared clonotypes between healthy human individuals. Researchers ran the assay at a deep level. Here immunoSEQ multiplex PCR was the method, and the copy in TCRdb shows in-frame clones only, minus some. Among approximately 980,000 clones listed, 60% to 85% were seen once. Those who donated, Caucasian adults without exception, all lived in Nashville, Tennessee. Study-wide results and limits: A limitation of the genetic and exposure-history diversity represented arose from few donors. Sampling covered blood only; tissue repertoires likely differ.

Material for sequencing was memory CD4+ T cells sorted from blood. The subset denotes: CD45RA-negative fraction. This sequence originates from a young man in good health. The chain carries TRBV14 and TRBJ2-1; TRBD2 agrees at 11 bases. This chain's CDR3 is CASSQDYSSGRTYNEQFF. The CDR3 DNA is TGTGCCAGCAGCCAAGATTATTCTAGCGGGAGGACCTACAATGAGCAGTTCTTC.